One and the same sample provided the 30 T cell receptor beta chains below, sequenced in a study of PD-1 blockade in classical Hodgkin lymphoma. Brentuximab vedotin exposure varied, and every patient relapsed after autologous stem cell transplantation. Only in-frame clones appear in the TCRdb table, and some are missing; sequencing was by immunoSEQ multiplex PCR. The sample includes about 23,000 clones, 71% of them seen just once. The source was peripheral blood mononuclear cells (PBMCs), collected at baseline. Receptor source: a human donor with classical Hodgkin lymphoma.

By share of the sample, this clone is medium-sized. This sequence joins TRBV27 and TRBJ2-4, with a possible D match to TRBD1 (6 bases). V gave up 5 bases and J gave up 7 bases, with 18 bases separating them. This CDR3 contains 15 residues. Germline V CDR1 and CDR2: MNHEY, SMNVEV (reference sequence). As DNA, the CDR3 is TGTGCCAGCAGTGGGCGGTTAGGGGGAATCAACATTCAGTACTTC. This gives the protein CASSGRLGGINIQYF.

The chain has TRBV5-1 and TRBJ1-2; D is unresolved. V lost 4 bases, J lost 0 bases, and 13 bases lay in between. Germline V gene lookup returns CDR1 SGHRS and CDR2 YFSETQ. The CDR3 loop spans 15 amino acids. As DNA, the CDR3 is TGCGCCAGCAGCCCCCATGTAACTACTAACTATGGCTACACCTTC. It encodes CASSPHVTTNYGYTF. The full variable domain, with the rest looked up from reference TRBV5-1 and TRBJ1-2, is KAGVTQTPRYLIKTRGQQVTLSCSPISGHRSVSWYQQTPGQGLQFLFEYFSETQRNKGNFPGRFSGRQFSNSRSEMNVSTLELGDSALYLCASSPHVTTNYGYTFGSGTRLTVV.

The chain joins TRBV6-6 to TRBJ1-2, with 10 bases lining up with TRBD1. The germline V gene encodes CDR1 MNHNY and CDR2 SVGAGI (reference sequence). The CDR3 totals 15 residues. Unmatched junction bases numbered 13, after V lost 6 bases and J lost 9 bases. In DNA form, the CDR3 reads TGTGCCAGCAGAAGGACCGGGACAGGGGTTCCCCGCTACACCTTC. This sequence encodes CASRRTGTGVPRYTF.

The chain employs TRBV28 and TRBJ2-1; a possible D gene is TRBD2 (6 bases). With 3 bases removed from V and 0 bases from J, the gap between germline ends came to 9 bases. Germline lookup yields CDR1 MDHEN and CDR2 SYDVKM. This CDR3 comprises 15 residues. The CDR3 reads CASSFRGYSYNEQFF. CDR3 DNA sequence: TGTGCCAGCAGTTTTCGGGGGTACTCCTACAATGAGCAGTTCTTC. Full variable domain (missing parts from reference TRBV28 and TRBJ2-1): DVKVTQSSRYLVKRTGEKVFLECVQDMDHENMFWYRQDPGLGLRLIYFSYDVKMKEKGDIPEGYSVSREKKERFSLILESASTNQTSMYLCASSFRGYSYNEQFFGPGTRLTVL.

The chain carries TRBV5-1 and TRBJ2-1; perhaps TRBD2 as D (5 bases). The V end was cut by 2 bases, the J end by 3 bases, with 9 bases between. Looked up from germline, CDR1 is SGHRS and CDR2 is YFSETQ. The CDR3 has 14 residues. The CDR3 reads CASSLMAGYNEQFF. The CDR3 DNA sequence: TGCGCCAGCAGCTTAATGGCGGGCTACAATGAGCAGTTCTTC.

V is TRBV5-3 and J is TRBJ1-2; no definite D call. TRBV5-3 is known as an ORF, though its function is uncertain. This CDR3 has 14 amino acids. Trimming removed 5 bases from V and 4 bases from J, with 15 bases in between. DNA of the CDR3: TGTGCCAGAAGGCCGGTGAGAAAGACCTATGGCTACACCTTC. Translation gives CARRPVRKTYGYTF.

This clone was observed a single time. The rearrangement joins TRBV28 to TRBJ1-2, with D possibly being TRBD1 (6 bases). V was cut by 2 bases and J by 14 bases, with 15 bases left in between. Germline CDR1 reads MDHEN; CDR2 reads SYDVKM. CDR3 size: 12 residues. The CDR3 DNA is TGTGCCAGCAGTTTAGGGGAACAGGGCAGAACCTTC. This translates into CASSLGEQGRTF.

CDR3 in amino acids: CASSWVSGTNTDTQYF. DNA for the CDR3: TGTGCCAGTAGTTGGGTTAGCGGGACCAACACAGATACGCAGTATTTT. J is TRBJ2-3 and V is TRBV19; 8 positions match TRBD2. Germline V gene sequence: CDR1 LNHDA, CDR2 SQIVND (reference sequence). This CDR3 contains 16 residues. V shed 5 bases, J shed 2 bases, and the junction held 9 bases outside the gene matches.

The chain combines TRBV19 with TRBJ1-3; a weak D match, TRBD1 (5 bases). Trimming took off 4 bases at V and 3 bases at J, with 10 bases between the two ends. Germline assignment: CDR1 LNHDA and CDR2 SQIVND (reference sequence). The length of the CDR3 is 14 residues. CDR3 DNA: TGTGCCAGTAGTACCCTCGACAGTGGAAACACCATATATTTT. Its protein product is CASSTLDSGNTIYF.

The chain has TRBV5-4 and TRBJ2-1, with 8 bases aligning to TRBD1. Germline loops: CDR1 SGHNT, CDR2 YYREEE (reference sequence). J lost 7 bases, V lost 1 base, and 7 bases had no gene match. The CDR3 is 15 residues long. CDR3 in DNA: TGTGCCAGCAGCTTGAGGGACAGGTTTGGGAATGAGCAGTTCTTC. It translates to CASSLRDRFGNEQFF.

This clone was found a few times. The gene calls are TRBV6-1 and TRBJ2-7; D gene uncertain. Germline V gene lookup returns CDR1 MNHNS and CDR2 SASEGT. Trimming shortened V by 3 bases and J by 3 bases, and 3 bases separated the two germline ends. The CDR3 runs 11 residues. As DNA, the CDR3 is TGTGCCAGCAGTGATCACTACGAGCAGTACTTC. Translation gives CASSDHYEQYF.

The chain carries TRBV18 and TRBJ2-1; D is ambiguous. The CDR3 is made up of 13 amino acids. Germline V gene lookup returns CDR1 KGHSH and CDR2 LQKENI. V lost 1 base and J 6 bases, leaving 7 bases between the germline ends. The CDR3 sequence: CASSPQGRNEQFF. CDR3 nucleotide sequence: TGTGCCAGCTCACCACAGGGTCGCAATGAGCAGTTCTTC.

This clone occurred a few times. This chain links TRBV2 with TRBJ2-2; 10 bases map to TRBD2. The V gene's germline CDR1 is SNHLY and CDR2 FYNNEI. The CDR3 spans 17 residues. Unmatched junction bases numbered 10, after V lost 5 bases and J lost 4 bases. The CDR3 is CASSPGQGLASTGELFF. As DNA, the CDR3 is TGTGCCAGCAGTCCAGGACAGGGACTAGCGAGCACCGGGGAGCTGTTTTTT.

The chain carries TRBV10-3 and TRBJ2-2; D may be TRBD2 (5 bases). Germline assignment: CDR1 ENHRY and CDR2 SYGVKD. The V end was cut by 10 bases, the J end by 9 bases, with 15 bases between. The CDR3 consists of 12 residues. This CDR3 is CASSGDVRELFF. DNA for the CDR3: TGTGCCAGCTCCGGGGATGTTCGGGAGCTGTTTTTT.

The chain joins TRBV7-9 to TRBJ1-5; 8 bases are shared with TRBD1. The ends lost 5 bases at V and 5 bases at J; junction bases unmatched: 5. This CDR3 comprises 14 residues. The germline gives CDR1 SEHNR, CDR2 FQNEAQ (reference sequence). The CDR3 protein is CASSQTGADQPQHF. CDR3 nucleotides: TGTGCCAGCAGCCAGACAGGGGCTGATCAGCCCCAGCATTTT.

V usage is TRBV7-2 and J usage is TRBJ1-2; 12 bases are a match to TRBD1. The CDR3 length is 14 residues. Germline CDR1 and CDR2: SGHTA and FQGNSA. J gave up 7 bases and V 5 bases, and 5 bases lay outside the gene matches. CDR3 amino acids: CASSKGQGAAGYTF. CDR3 DNA: TGTGCCAGCAGCAAGGGACAGGGGGCTGCTGGCTACACCTTC. Full variable domain (remainder filled in from reference TRBV7-2 and TRBJ1-2): GAGVSQSPSNKVTEKGKDVELRCDPISGHTALYWYRQSLGQGLEFLIYFQGNSAPDKSGLPSDRFSAERTGGSVSTLTIQRTQQEDSAVYLCASSKGQGAAGYTFGSGTRLTVV.

The J gene is TRBJ1-5, the V gene TRBV19; D gene uncertain. Germline V gene lookup returns CDR1 LNHDA and CDR2 SQIVND (reference sequence). Trimming cost V 3 bases and J 2 bases, with 5 bases left between them. This CDR3 has 13 residues. The chain's CDR3 is CASSINGNQPQHF. The CDR3 nucleotides are TGTGCCAGTAGTATTAACGGCAATCAGCCCCAGCATTTT.

The V call is TRBV29-1, the J call TRBJ2-1, with D perhaps matching TRBD2 (5 bases). The CDR3 spans 11 residues. Germline V lookup: CDR1 SQVTM, CDR2 ANQGSEA. V was trimmed by 5 bases and J by 10 bases, leaving 12 bases between them. The DNA of the CDR3 is TGCAGCGTTCCTCTAGCTAGCGAGCAGTTCTTC. Its protein is CSVPLASEQFF.

This chain links TRBV16 with TRBJ1-5; D is uncertain. CDR1 and CDR2 from the germline V gene are KGHSY and FQNENV. The CDR3 spans 15 residues. The V end was cut by 0 bases, the J end by 1 base, with 7 bases between. CDR3 in amino acids: CASSQSGRSNQPQHF. The CDR3, as DNA: TGTGCCAGCAGCCAATCCGGCAGAAGCAATCAGCCCCAGCATTTT.

The chain carries TRBV19 and TRBJ1-2; 8 nucleotides agree with TRBD1. J gave up 8 bases and V 6 bases, and 8 bases lay outside the gene matches. This CDR3 is built from 13 residues. The germline V gene encodes CDR1 LNHDA and CDR2 SQIVND (reference sequence). The CDR3 DNA reads as TGTGCCAGTAGGACAGGGGTCTCGGGGGGCTACACCTTC. Translation gives CASRTGVSGGYTF.

The chain has TRBV6-1 and TRBJ1-2; D perhaps matches TRBD1 (6 bases). The germline V gene has CDR1 MNHNS and CDR2 SASEGT. The V gene lost 6 bases and the J gene lost 6 bases, with 14 bases spanning the gap. CDR3 size: 13 residues. The CDR3 DNA follows: TGTGCCAGCAGGGGATTGACAGGAGATGGCTACACCTTC. Translated, it gives CASRGLTGDGYTF.

The sample holds a few counts of this clone. The CDR3 DNA sequence: TGTGCCAGCAGCTTGGGGATGCCTAATGAAAAACTGTTTTTT. It yields the protein CASSLGMPNEKLFF. The chain joins TRBV7-2 to TRBJ1-4; no definite D call. Germline values: CDR1 SGHTA, CDR2 FQGNSA. The CDR3 runs 14 residues. Trimming removed 3 bases at V and 3 bases at J, with 8 bases between.

The rearrangement uses TRBV7-9 and TRBJ2-7; 8 bases match TRBD1. Per germline, CDR1 SEHNR and CDR2 FQNEAQ (reference sequence). V trimming: 5 bases; J trimming: 0 bases; junction bases outside the gene matches: 6. This CDR3 comprises 15 residues. The CDR3 region is CASSHRDRFSYEQYF. The CDR3 DNA reads as TGTGCCAGCAGCCACCGGGACAGGTTCTCCTACGAGCAGTACTTC.

There are a few counts of this clone. The chain employs TRBV19 and TRBJ1-5; D is unclear. The germline V gene has CDR1 LNHDA and CDR2 SQIVND (reference sequence). The CDR3 totals 14 residues. V gave up 1 base and J gave up 4 bases, with 8 bases separating them. CDR3 in amino acids: CASSIVFRNQPQHF. CDR3 nucleotides: TGTGCCAGTAGTATAGTTTTCCGAAATCAGCCCCAGCATTTT.

V gene TRBV7-2 combines with J gene TRBJ1-1; a weak D match, TRBD1 (5 bases). From germline, CDR1 is SGHTA and CDR2 FQGNSA. V was trimmed by 1 base and J by 5 bases, leaving 14 bases between them. The CDR3 totals 15 residues. CDR3 coding DNA: TGTGCCAGCAGCTTAGTCCAGGGTGTGATTACTGAAGCTTTCTTT. Protein sequence: CASSLVQGVITEAFF.

The gene calls are TRBV4-3 and TRBJ1-3; D unclear. From germline, CDR1 is LGHNA and CDR2 YSLEER. V was cut by 0 bases and J by 7 bases, with 10 bases left in between. The CDR3 totals 14 residues. The CDR3 sequence: CASSQEKTSNTIYF. In DNA, the CDR3 is TGCGCCAGCAGCCAAGAGAAGACAAGTAACACCATATATTTT.

This clone was counted only a few times. CDR3 sequence (DNA): TGCGCCAGCAGACAAACGACAGTTCCAACTAATGAAAAACTGTTTTTT. Amino acids: CASRQTTVPTNEKLFF. V gene TRBV5-1 combines with J gene TRBJ1-4, with a weak D call TRBD1 (5 bases). The germline V gene has CDR1 SGHRS and CDR2 YFSETQ. V was shortened by 5 bases and J by 0 bases, with 14 bases between the two germline ends. The length of the CDR3 is 16 residues.

The CDR3 sequence is CSARDRAGYTF. CDR3 nucleotides: TGCAGTGCTAGAGACAGGGCTGGCTACACCTTC. V is TRBV20-1 and J is TRBJ1-2; a possible D gene is TRBD1 (5 bases). Germline loops: CDR1 DFQATT, CDR2 SNEGSKA (reference sequence). Trimming took 0 bases from V and 7 from J, leaving 6 bases between them. CDR3 length: 11 amino acids.

This clone occurred once. The rearrangement uses TRBV19 and TRBJ1-3; D is undetermined. The germline V and J ends were trimmed by 5 bases and 2 bases, with 7 bases remaining between them. Looked up from germline, CDR1 is LNHDA and CDR2 is SQIVND (reference sequence). The CDR3 consists of 13 residues. CDR3 residues: CASSYLAGNTIYF. The CDR3 nucleotides are TGTGCCAGTAGTTACCTTGCTGGAAACACCATATATTTT.

This clone is a singleton in its sample. This chain links TRBV7-9 with TRBJ2-1; perhaps D is TRBD1 or TRBD2 (6 bases each). The CDR3 is 12 residues long. The ends were cut back, 5 bases at V and 9 bases at J, with 11 bases in the middle. Germline lookup yields CDR1 SEHNR and CDR2 FQNEAQ (reference sequence). This chain's CDR3 is CASSQGGGEQFF. The CDR3 region has the DNA TGTGCCAGCAGCCAAGGAGGGGGTGAGCAGTTCTTC. The complete variable domain, with remaining parts taken from reference TRBV7-9 and TRBJ2-1, reads DTGVSQNPRHKITKRGQNVTFRCDPISEHNRLYWYRQTLGQGPEFLTYFQNEAQLEKSRLLSDRFSAERPKGSFSTLEIQRTEQGDSAMYLCASSQGGGEQFFGPGTRLTVL.